This T cell receptor (beta chain) was observed in a study of OX40 agonist ivuxolimab in advanced cancers. At the level of the whole study: Ivuxolimab was an agonistic, fully human IgG2 monoclonal antibody directed against OX40 (CD134), a costimulatory receptor. Of the 50 or so patients in dose escalation, about 19 had hepatocellular carcinoma, some 15 had melanoma, 9 had renal cell carcinoma and 9 had head and neck cancer. Partial responses occurred in three dose-escalation patients, of whom one had hepatocellular carcinoma and two had cutaneous melanoma. The monotherapy dose-escalation portion (N of about 50 patients) of the phase I ivuxolimab trial is reported in the paper. Intravenous ivuxolimab was administered to patients every 2 weeks at six dose levels: 0.01, 0.1, 0.3, 1.5, 3 and 10 mg/kg. Prior anti-PD-1, anti-PD-L1 or anti-CTLA-4 therapy was permitted, and approximately 40% of dose-escalation patients had received checkpoint inhibitors. The purpose of peripheral TCRbeta sequencing was to test whether ivuxolimab changed TCR sequence diversity and led to clonal T-cell expansion. In the dose-escalation cohort, around four fifths of patients were male, and the mean age was around 60 years, with a range of about 23 to 85.

For sequencing of the TCRbeta CDR3 region, genomic DNA was extracted from the sorted cells. TCRbeta CDR3 regions were sequenced using the immunoSEQ Assay. TCRdb stores this immuneACCESS table with in-frame sequences only. Part of the clones is absent; in the studies checked, under half of the shortfall reflects unresolved V genes, and no reason is known for the rest. For this sample there are about 36,000 clones; roughly 84% appear just once. Clones ranked in the top ten supply roughly 10% of the sample. Relative to germline, V is 5 bases shorter and J is 4 bases shorter, with 11 bases between their ends. From the cysteine up to the phenylalanine, the CDR3 has a length of 14 residues. Of all the DNA, just the CDR3 is kept, 42 bases in frame from base 1. Based on the germline V gene, the CDR1 and CDR2 sequences are SGHTA and FQGNSA. What the work shows at the level of the full study, not this receptor alone: Partial responders in the 0.1-3.0 mg/kg groups had among the lowest normalized peripheral clonal expansion, especially among CD8+ T cells. Clonal expansion of both CD4+ and CD8+ blood T cells was observed from baseline to week 6 at doses 0.1 to 3.0 mg/kg. Which antigens the clonally expanded peripheral T cells were specific for was not determined. Low levels of normalized T-cell clonal expansion were also seen in some nonresponding patients. After ivuxolimab, CD8+ T cells had more expanded clones than CD4+ T cells on average.

Patients with autoimmune disease history or receiving systemic immunosuppression were excluded from the trial. In every dose cohort, peripheral blood was drawn for TCR sequencing at baseline, cycle 4 day 1, and cycle 7 day 1. The samples were taken from a phase I, first-in-human, multicenter, open-label dose-escalation trial of ivuxolimab. Adults with locally advanced or metastatic head and neck squamous cell, hepatocellular, melanoma or renal cell carcinoma were enrolled in the trial. Before TCR sequencing, CD4+ and CD8+ T cells were separately sorted from peripheral blood. This clone has only one observation. The antigen this receptor binds is unknown. Per-nucleotide qualities are absent, and no much larger clonotype sits a single base away.

The source is an adult with an advanced solid tumor such as melanoma, head and neck, liver or kidney cancer. The sequenced sample was CD4+ or CD8+ T cells sorted from blood, obtained in a trial of the OX40 agonist ivuxolimab. The chain is made from TRBV7-2 and TRBJ2-2; the D gene assignment is ambiguous. The CDR3 protein is CASSLPRRTGELFF. The nucleotide sequence is TGTGCCAGCAGCCTCCCGAGGCGCACCGGGGAGCTGTTTTTT.